This T cell receptor beta chain was obtained from a study of T cell responses to AZD1222 COVID-19 vaccine. Sequenced by immunoSEQ multiplex PCR; TCRdb stores in-frame clones only, minus some. The sample carries 90,000 to 120,000 clones, about 89% recorded once. This CDR3 comprises 11 residues. V lost 5 bases, J lost 10 bases, and 11 bases lay in between. CDR1 and CDR2 from the germline V gene are SEHNR and FQNEAQ (reference sequence). This clone has a handful of counts. The sequencing here drew on peripheral blood, taken 28 days after the second AZD1222 dose. The chain has TRBV7-9 and TRBJ1-1; D not certain. The sequence came from an adult who received the AZD1222 COVID-19 vaccine. The CDR3, as DNA: TGTGCCAGCAGCACAAAAGGCGTAGCTTTCTTT. It translates to CASSTKGVAFF.